This TCR beta chain stems from a study of cytomegalovirus exposure and HLA in healthy donors. Study-wide results and limits: The study found most TCR sequences rare, yet found some public TCRs in many donors. Donor immune exposure was known only as CMV serostatus. In a later analysis, CMV-associated beta chains were mostly HLA-associated, it appeared.

The PCR contained 60 Vbeta and 13 Jbeta primers. Sequenced by immunoSEQ multiplex PCR; TCRdb stores in-frame clones only, minus some. This specimen shows 110,000 to 150,000 clones; the ten leading clones hold approximately 1%. The CDR3 spans 14 residues. The V gene's germline CDR1 is MGHDK and CDR2 SYGVNS. The germline V and J ends were trimmed by 3 bases and 3 bases, with 12 bases remaining between them. Notes on this clone: No antigen is known for it.

The specimen sequenced was PBMCs. The genes are TRBV25-1 and TRBJ2-7, with a weak D call TRBD1 (5 bases). This TCR came from a male donor in good health and CMV-seronegative. The CDR3 reads CASSDTARGYEQYF. The CDR3, as DNA: TGTGCCAGCAGTGACACAGCTAGGGGCTACGAGCAGTACTTC.